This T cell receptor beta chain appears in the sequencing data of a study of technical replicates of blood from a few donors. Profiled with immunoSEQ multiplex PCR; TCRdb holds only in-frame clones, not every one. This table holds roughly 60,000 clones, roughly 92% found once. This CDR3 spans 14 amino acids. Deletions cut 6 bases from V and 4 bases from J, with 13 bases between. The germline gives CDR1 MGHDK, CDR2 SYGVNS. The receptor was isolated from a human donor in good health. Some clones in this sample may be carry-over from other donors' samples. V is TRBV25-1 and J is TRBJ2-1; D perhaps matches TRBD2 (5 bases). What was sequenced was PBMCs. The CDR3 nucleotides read TGTGCCAGCAGCCACCCTGGACTTTACAATGAGCAGTTCTTC. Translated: CASSHPGLYNEQFF. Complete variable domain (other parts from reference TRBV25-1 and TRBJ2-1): EADIYQTPRYLVIGTGKKITLECSQTMGHDKMYWYQQDPGMELHLIHYSYGVNSTEKGDLSSESTVSRIRTEHFPLTLESARPSHTSQYLCASSHPGLYNEQFFGPGTRLTVL.